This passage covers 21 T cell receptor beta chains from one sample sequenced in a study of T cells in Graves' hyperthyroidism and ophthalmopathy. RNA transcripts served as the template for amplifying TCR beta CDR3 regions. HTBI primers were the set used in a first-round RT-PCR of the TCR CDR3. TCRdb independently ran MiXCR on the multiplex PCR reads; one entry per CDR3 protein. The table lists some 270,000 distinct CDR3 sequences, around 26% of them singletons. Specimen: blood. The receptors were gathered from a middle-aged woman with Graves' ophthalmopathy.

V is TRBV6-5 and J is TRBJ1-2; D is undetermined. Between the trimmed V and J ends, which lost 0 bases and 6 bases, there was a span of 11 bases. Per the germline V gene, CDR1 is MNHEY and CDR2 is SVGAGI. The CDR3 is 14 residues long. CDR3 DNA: TGTGCCAGCAGTTACTCGAGGGTTACGCATGGCTACACCTTC. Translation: CASSYSRVTHGYTF.

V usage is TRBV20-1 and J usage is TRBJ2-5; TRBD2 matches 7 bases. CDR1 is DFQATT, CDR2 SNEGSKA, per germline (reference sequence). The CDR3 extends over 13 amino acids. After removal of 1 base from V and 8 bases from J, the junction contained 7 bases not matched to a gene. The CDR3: CSARGGGKGTQYF. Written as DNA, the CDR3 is TGCAGTGCTAGAGGGGGGGGTAAGGGCACCCAGTACTTC.

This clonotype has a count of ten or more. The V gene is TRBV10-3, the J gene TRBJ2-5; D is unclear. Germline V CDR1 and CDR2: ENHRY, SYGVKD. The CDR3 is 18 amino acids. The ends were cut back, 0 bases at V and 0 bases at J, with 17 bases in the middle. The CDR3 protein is CAISESARVKRDQETQYF. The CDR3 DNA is TGTGCCATCAGTGAGTCCGCCCGGGTCAAAAGGGACCAAGAGACCCAGTACTTC.

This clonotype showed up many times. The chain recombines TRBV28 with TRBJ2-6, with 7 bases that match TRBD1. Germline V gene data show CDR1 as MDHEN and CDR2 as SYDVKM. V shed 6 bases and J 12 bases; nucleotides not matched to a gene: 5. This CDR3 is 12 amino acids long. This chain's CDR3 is CASSKGAAVLTF. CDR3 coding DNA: TGTGCCAGCAGCAAGGGGGCAGCCGTCCTGACTTTC.

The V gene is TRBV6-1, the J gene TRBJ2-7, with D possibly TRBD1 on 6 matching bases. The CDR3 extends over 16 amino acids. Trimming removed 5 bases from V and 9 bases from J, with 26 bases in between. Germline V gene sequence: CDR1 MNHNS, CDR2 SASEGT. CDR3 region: CASSPSSGTLLRGQYF. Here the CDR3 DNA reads TGTGCCAGCAGTCCCTCATCCGGGACATTGCTACGAGGGCAGTACTTC.

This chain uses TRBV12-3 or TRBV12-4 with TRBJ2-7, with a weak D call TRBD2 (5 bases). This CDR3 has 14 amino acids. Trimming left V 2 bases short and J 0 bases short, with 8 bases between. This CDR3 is CASSLIGSSYEQYF. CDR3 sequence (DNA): TGTGCCAGCAGTTTAATAGGGAGCTCCTACGAGCAGTACTTC.

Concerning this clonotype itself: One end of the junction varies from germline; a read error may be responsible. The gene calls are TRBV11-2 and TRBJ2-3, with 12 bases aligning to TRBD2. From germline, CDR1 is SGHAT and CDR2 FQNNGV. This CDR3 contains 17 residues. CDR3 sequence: CASSQMLAGGLTDTQYF. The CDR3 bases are TGTGCCAGCAGCCAGATGCTAGCGGGGGGGCTGACAGACACGCAGTATTTT.

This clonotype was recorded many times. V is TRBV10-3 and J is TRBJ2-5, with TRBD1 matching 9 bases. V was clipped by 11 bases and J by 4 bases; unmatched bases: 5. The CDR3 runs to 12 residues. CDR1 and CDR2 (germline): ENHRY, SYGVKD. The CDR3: CASGTGSETQYF. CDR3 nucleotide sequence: TGTGCCTCCGGGACAGGGTCAGAGACCCAGTACTTC.

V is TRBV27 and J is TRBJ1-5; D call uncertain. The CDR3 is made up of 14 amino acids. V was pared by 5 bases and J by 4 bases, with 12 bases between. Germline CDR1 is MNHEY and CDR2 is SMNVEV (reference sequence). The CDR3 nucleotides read TGTGCCAGCAGTGATCGGGGATGGAATCAGCCCCAGCATTTT. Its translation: CASSDRGWNQPQHF.

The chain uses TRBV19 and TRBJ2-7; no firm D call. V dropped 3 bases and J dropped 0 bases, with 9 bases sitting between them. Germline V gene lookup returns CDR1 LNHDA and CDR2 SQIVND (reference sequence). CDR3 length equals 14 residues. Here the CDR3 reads CASSMVAPSYEQYF. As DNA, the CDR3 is TGTGCCAGTAGTATGGTGGCTCCCTCCTACGAGCAGTACTTC.

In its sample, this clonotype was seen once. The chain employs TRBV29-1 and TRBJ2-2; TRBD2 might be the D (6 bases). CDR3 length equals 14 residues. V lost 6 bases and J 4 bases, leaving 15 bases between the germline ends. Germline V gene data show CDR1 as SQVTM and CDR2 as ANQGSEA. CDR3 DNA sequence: TGCAGCGTGCAGACTAGGGCCCCCACCGGGGAGCTGTTTTTT. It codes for CSVQTRAPTGELFF.

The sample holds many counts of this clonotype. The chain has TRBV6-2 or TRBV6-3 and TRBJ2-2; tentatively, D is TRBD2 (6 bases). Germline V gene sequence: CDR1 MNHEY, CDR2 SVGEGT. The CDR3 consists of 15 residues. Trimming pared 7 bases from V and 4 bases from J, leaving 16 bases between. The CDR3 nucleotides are TGTGCCAGCAACCCACTGGGGGGTAGCACCGGGGAGCTGTTTTTT. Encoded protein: CASNPLGGSTGELFF.

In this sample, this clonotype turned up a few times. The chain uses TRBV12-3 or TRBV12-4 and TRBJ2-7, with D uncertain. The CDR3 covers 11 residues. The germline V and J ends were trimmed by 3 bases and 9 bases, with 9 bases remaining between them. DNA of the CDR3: TGTGCCAGCAGTTTTGGCAAATGGCAGTACTTC. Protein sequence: CASSFGKWQYF.

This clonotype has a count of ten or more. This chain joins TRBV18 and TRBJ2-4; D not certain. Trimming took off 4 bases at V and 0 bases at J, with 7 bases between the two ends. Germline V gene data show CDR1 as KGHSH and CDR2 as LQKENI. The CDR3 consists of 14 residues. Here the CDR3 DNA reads TGTGCCAGCTCACTTGTCCTAGCCAAAAACATTCAGTACTTC. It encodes CASSLVLAKNIQYF.

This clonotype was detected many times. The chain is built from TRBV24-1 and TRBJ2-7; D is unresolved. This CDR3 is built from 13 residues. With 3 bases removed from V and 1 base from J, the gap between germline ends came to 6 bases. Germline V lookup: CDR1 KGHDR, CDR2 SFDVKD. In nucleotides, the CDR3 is TGTGCCACCAGTGATCACGGGTCCTACGAGCAGTACTTC. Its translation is CATSDHGSYEQYF.

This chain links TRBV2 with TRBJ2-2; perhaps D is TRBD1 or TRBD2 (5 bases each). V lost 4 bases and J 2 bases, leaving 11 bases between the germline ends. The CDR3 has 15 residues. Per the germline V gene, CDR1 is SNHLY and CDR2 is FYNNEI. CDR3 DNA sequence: TGTGCCAGCAGTGCAACGGGGCTTAACACCGGGGAGCTGTTTTTT. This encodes CASSATGLNTGELFF.

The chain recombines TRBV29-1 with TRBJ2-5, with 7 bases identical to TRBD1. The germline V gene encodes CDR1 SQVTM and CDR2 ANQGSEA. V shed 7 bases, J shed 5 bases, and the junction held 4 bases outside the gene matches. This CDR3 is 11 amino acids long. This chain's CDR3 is CSGKQGETQYF. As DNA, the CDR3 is TGCAGCGGGAAACAGGGGGAGACCCAGTACTTC.

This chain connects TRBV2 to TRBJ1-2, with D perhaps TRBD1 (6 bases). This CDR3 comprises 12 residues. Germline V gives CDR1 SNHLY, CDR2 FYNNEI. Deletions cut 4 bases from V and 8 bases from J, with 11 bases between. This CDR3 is CASSAGTWGYTF. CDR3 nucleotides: TGTGCCAGCAGTGCCGGGACATGGGGCTACACCTTC.

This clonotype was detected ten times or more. Here the CDR3 reads CASSIGSDIQYF. The CDR3 DNA follows: TGTGCCAGTAGTATTGGGAGTGACATTCAGTACTTC. The V call is TRBV19, the J call TRBJ2-4; D perhaps matches TRBD2 (5 bases). CDR1 is LNHDA, CDR2 SQIVND, per germline (reference sequence). V was shortened by 3 bases and J by 8 bases, with 8 bases between the two germline ends. CDR3 length: 12 residues.

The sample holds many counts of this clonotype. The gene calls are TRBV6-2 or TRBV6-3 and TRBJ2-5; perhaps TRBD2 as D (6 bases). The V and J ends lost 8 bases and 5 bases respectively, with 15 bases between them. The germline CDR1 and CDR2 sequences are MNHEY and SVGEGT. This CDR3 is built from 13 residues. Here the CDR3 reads CASVREAGETQYF. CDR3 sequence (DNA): TGTGCCAGCGTCAGGGAGGCCGGGGAGACCCAGTACTTC.

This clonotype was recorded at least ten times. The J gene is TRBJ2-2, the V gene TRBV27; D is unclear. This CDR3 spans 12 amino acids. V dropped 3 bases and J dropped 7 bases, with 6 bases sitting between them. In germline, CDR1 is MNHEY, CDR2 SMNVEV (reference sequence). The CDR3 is CASSFALGELFF. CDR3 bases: TGTGCCAGCAGTTTCGCCCTCGGGGAGCTGTTTTTT.